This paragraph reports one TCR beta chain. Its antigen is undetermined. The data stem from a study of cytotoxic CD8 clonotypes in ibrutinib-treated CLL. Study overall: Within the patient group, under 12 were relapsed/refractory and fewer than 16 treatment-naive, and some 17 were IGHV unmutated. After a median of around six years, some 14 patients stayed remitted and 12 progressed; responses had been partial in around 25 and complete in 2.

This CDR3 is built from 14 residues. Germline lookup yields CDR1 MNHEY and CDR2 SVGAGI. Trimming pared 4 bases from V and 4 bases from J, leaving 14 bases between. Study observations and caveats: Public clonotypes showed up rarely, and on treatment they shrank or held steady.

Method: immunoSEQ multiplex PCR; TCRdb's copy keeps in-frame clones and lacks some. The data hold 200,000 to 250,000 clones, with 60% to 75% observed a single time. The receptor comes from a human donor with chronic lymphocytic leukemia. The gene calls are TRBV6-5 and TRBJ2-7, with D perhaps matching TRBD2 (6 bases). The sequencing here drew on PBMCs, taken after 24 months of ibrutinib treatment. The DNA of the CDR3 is TGTGCCAGCAGTTTATTGGGGGGTTTTTACGAGCAGTACTTC. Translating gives CASSLLGGFYEQYF.